The clone carrying this TCR beta chain occurred a few times. The antigen remains undetermined. This record belongs to a study of cytomegalovirus exposure and HLA in healthy donors. Overall study context: HLA-typed donors were the source of some 85 million unique TCRs, which an early data release held.

Study outcomes and limitations: Later analysis suggested links between common viral pathogens and several top significant clusters. A missense variant in DCLRE1C was later tied to TCR beta V- and J-gene trimming. Presence/absence results assume similar sequencing depth per donor, which may not hold.

Both 60 Vbeta primers and 13 Jbeta primers went into the PCR. The data were produced by immunoSEQ multiplex PCR, yet TCRdb's version contains in-frame clones alone and is incomplete. Counted here are about 130,000 clones, 15% to 20% occurring once; the ten biggest clones make up about 3%. V was cut by 0 bases and J by 0 bases, with 16 bases left in between. Germline lookup yields CDR1 SGHRS and CDR2 YFSETQ. The CDR3 totals 19 residues. The source material was PBMCs. This TCR was sampled from a female donor in good health and CMV-seropositive. This chain joins TRBV5-1 and TRBJ2-6; D possibly corresponds to TRBD1 (5 bases). CDR3 DNA: TGCGCCAGCAGCTTGGCAAGCAGGGTAGGCCTCTCTGGGGCCAACGTCCTGACTTTC. Its translation: CASSLASRVGLSGANVLTF.